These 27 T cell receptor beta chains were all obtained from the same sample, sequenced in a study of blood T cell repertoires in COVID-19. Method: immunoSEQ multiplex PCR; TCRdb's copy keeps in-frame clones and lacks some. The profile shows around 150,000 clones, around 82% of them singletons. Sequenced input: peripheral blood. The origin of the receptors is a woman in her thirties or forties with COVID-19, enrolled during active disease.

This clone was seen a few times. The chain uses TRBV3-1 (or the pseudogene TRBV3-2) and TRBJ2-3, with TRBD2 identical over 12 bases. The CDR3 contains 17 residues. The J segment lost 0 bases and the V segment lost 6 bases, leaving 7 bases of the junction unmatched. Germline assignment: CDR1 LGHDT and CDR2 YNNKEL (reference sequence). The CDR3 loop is CASRRTSGTLSTDTQYF. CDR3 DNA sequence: TGTGCCAGCAGGCGGACTAGCGGGACGTTAAGCACAGATACGCAGTATTTT.

CDR3 nucleotide sequence: TGCGCCAGCAGCTCTACAGATACGCAGTATTTT. Its translation: CASSSTDTQYF. This chain joins TRBV5-1 and TRBJ2-3, with unresolved D. CDR1 and CDR2 (germline): SGHRS, YFSETQ. V dropped 3 bases and J dropped 3 bases, with 2 bases sitting between them. The CDR3 has 11 amino acids.

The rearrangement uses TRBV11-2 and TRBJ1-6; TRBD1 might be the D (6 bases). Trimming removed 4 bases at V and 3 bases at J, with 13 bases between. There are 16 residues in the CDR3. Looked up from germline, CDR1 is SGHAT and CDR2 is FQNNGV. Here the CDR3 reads CASSSPRGGYNSPLHF. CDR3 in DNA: TGTGCCAGCAGCTCACCCCGAGGGGGCTATAATTCACCCCTCCACTTT.

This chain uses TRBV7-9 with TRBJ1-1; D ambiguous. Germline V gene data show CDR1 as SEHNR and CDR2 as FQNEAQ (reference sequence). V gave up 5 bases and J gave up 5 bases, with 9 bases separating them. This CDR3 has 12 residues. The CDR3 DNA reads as TGTGCCAGCAGCGAACGGTGGACTGAAGCTTTCTTT. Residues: CASSERWTEAFF.

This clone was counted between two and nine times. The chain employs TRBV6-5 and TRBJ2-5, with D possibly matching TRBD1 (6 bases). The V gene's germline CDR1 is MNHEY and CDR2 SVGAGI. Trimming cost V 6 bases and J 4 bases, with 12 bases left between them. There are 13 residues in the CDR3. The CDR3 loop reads CASRVQGPETQYF. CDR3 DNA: TGTGCCAGCAGAGTGCAGGGGCCAGAGACCCAGTACTTC.

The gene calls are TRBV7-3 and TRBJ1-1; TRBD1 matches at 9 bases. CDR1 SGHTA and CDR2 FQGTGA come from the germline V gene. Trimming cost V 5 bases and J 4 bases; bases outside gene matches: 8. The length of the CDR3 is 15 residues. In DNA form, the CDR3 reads TGTGCCAGCAGCGCGACAGGGGGGATGACCACTGAAGCTTTCTTT. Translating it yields CASSATGGMTTEAFF.

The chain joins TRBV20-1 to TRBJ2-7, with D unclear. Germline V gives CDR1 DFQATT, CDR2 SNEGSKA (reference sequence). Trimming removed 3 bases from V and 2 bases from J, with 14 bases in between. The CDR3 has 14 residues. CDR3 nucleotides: TGCAGTGCTAGTCTTCGCGGCACCCCCTACGAGCAGTACTTC. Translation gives CSASLRGTPYEQYF.

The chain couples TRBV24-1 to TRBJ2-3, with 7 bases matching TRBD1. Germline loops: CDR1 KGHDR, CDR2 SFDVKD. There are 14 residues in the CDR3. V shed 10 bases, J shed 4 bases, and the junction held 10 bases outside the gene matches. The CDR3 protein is CATSRGRGSDTQYF. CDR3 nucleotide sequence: TGTGCCACAAGTAGGGGGCGCGGGTCAGATACGCAGTATTTT.

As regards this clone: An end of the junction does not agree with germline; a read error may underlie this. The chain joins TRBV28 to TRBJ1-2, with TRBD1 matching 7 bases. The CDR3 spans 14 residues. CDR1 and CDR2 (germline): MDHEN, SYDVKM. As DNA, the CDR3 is TGTGCCAGCAGTTTCGGACAGGACTACTATGACTACACCTTC. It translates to CASSFGQDYYDYTF.

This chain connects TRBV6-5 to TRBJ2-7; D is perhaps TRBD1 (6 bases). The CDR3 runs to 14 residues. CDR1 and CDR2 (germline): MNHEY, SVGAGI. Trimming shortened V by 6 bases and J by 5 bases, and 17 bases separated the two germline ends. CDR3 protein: CASRSPDSLHEQYF. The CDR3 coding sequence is TGTGCCAGCAGAAGCCCGGACAGCCTCCACGAGCAGTACTTC.

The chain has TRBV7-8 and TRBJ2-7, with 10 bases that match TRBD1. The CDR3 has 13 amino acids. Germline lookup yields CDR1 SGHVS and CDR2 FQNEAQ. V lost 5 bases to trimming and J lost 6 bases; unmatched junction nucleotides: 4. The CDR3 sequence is CASSPGTGVEQYF. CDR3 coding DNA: TGTGCCAGCAGCCCCGGGACAGGGGTCGAGCAGTACTTC.

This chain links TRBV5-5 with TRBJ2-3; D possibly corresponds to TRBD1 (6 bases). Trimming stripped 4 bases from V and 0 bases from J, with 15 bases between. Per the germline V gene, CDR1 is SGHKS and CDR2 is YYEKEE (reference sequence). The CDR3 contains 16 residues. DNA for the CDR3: TGTGCCAGCAGCCCGCTTACAGGGATAAGCACAGATACGCAGTATTTT. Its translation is CASSPLTGISTDTQYF.

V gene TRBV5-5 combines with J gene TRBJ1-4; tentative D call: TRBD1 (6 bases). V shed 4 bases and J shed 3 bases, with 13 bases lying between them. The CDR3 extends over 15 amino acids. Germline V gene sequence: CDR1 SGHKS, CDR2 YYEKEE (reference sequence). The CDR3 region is CASSTQTGPNEKLFF. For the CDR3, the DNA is TGTGCCAGCAGCACCCAGACAGGCCCTAATGAAAAACTGTTTTTT.

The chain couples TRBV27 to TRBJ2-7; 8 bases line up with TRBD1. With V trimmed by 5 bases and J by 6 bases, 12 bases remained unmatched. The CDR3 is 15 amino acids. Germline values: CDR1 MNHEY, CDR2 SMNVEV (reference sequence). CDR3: CASSMDQGAWGEQYF. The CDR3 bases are TGTGCCAGCAGTATGGACCAGGGGGCGTGGGGCGAGCAGTACTTC.

CDR3 nucleotide sequence: TGTGCCACCGACGGGGGTGGGCTGGGCAATGAGCAGTTCTTC. Amino acids: CATDGGGLGNEQFF. The chain uses TRBV28 and TRBJ2-1, with a possible D match to TRBD2 (6 bases). Germline CDR1 is MDHEN and CDR2 is SYDVKM. The CDR3 extends over 14 amino acids. Trimming stripped 10 bases from V and 6 bases from J, with 19 bases between.

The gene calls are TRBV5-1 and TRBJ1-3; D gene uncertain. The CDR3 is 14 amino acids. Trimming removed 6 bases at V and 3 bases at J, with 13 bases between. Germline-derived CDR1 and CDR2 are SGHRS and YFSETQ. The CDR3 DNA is TGCGCCAGCATGGGCGGAGGGAATGGAAACACCATATATTTT. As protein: CASMGGGNGNTIYF.

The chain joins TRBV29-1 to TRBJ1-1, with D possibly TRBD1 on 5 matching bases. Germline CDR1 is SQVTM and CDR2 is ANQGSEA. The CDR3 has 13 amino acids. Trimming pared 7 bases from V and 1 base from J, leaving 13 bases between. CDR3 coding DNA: TGCAGCGCTGCCGGGGGGGGGAACACTGAAGCTTTCTTT. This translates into CSAAGGGNTEAFF.

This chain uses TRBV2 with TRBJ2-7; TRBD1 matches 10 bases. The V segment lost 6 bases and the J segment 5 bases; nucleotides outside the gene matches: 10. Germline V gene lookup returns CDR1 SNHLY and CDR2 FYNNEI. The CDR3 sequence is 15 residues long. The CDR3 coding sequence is TGTGCCAGCAGGACCCAGACAGGGGGCGGGCACGAGCAGTACGTC. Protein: CASRTQTGGGHEQYV.

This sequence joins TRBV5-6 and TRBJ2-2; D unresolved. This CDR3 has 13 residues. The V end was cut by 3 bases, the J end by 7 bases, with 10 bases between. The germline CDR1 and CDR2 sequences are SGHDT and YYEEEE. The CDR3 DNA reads TGTGCCAGCAGCTACCCGAGAGACGGGGAGCTGTTTTTT. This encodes CASSYPRDGELFF.

The DNA of the CDR3 is TGTGCCAGCTCACCACCCAGCCAAGAGACCCAGTACTTC. Its protein is CASSPPSQETQYF. The rearrangement links TRBV18 to TRBJ2-5; D is ambiguous. Germline CDR1 is KGHSH and CDR2 is LQKENI. CDR3 length equals 13 residues. V lost 0 bases and J 1 base, leaving 3 bases between the germline ends.

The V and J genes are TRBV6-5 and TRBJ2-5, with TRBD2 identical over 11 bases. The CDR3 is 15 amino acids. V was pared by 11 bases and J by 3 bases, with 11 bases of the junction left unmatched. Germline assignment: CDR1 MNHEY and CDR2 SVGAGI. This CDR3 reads CAGRGIAGGKETQYF. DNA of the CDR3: TGTGCCGGACGCGGTATAGCGGGAGGGAAAGAGACCCAGTACTTC.

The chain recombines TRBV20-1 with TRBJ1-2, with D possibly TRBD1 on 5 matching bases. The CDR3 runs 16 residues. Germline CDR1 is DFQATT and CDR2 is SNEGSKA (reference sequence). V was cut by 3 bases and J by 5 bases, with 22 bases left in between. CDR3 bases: TGCAGTGCTAGTGGGGCCTCCCCAGTGGGAGATTATGGCTACACCTTC. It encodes CSASGASPVGDYGYTF.

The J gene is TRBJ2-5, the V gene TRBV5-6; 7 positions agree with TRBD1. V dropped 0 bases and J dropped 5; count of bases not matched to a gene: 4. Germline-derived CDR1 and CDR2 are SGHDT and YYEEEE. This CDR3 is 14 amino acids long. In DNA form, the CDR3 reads TGTGCCAGCAGCTTGGACAGGGGTTATGAGACCCAGTACTTC. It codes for CASSLDRGYETQYF.

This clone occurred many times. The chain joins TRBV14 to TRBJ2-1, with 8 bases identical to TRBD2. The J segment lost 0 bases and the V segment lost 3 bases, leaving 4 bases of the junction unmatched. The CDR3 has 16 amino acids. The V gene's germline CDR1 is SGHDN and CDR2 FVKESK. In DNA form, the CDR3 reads TGTGCCAGCAGCCACCAAGCGGGAGACTCCTACAATGAGCAGTTCTTC. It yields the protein CASSHQAGDSYNEQFF.

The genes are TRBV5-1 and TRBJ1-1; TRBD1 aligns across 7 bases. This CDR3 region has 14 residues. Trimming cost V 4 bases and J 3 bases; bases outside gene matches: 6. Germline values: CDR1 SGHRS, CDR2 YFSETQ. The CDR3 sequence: CASSDRDLDTEAFF. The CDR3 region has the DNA TGCGCCAGCAGCGACAGGGATTTGGACACTGAAGCTTTCTTT.

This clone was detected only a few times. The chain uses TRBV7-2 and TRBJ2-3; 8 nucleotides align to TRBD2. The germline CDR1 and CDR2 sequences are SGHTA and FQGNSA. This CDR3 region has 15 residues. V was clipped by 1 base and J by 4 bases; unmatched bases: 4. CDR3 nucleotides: TGTGCCAGCAGCTTAGGGGGACTAGGGTCAGATACGCAGTATTTT. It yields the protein CASSLGGLGSDTQYF.

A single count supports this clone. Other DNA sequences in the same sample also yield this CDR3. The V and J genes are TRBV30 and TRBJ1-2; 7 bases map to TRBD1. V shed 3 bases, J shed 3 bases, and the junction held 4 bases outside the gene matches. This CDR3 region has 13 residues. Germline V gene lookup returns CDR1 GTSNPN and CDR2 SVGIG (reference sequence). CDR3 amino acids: CAWSPGQYYGYTF. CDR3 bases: TGTGCCTGGAGCCCGGGACAGTACTATGGCTACACCTTC.